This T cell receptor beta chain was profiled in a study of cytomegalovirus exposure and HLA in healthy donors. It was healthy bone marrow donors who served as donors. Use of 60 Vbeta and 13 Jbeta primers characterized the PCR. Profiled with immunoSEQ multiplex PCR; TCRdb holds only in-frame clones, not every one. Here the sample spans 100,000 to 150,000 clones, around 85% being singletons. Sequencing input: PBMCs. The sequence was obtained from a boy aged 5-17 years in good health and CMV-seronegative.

DNA of the CDR3: TGTGCCAGCAGCACGAGCGGGGGGGCCGTGGGAGAGACCCAGTACTTC. Translated: CASSTSGGAVGETQYF. V and J are TRBV7-2 and TRBJ2-5; 10 bases line up with TRBD2. V lost 5 bases, J lost 4 bases, and 10 bases stayed unmatched. The V gene's germline CDR1 is SGHTA and CDR2 FQGNSA. The CDR3 is 16 residues long.